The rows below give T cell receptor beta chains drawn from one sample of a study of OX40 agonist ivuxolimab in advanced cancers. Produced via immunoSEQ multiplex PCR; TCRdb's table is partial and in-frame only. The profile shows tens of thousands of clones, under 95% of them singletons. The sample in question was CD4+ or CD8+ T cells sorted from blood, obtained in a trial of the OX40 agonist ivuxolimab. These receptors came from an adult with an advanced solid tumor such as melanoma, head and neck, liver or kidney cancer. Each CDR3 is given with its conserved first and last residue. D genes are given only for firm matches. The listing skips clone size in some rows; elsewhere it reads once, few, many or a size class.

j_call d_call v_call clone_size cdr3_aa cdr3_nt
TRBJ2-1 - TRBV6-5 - CAILVYNEQFF TGTGCCATACTAGTTTACAATGAGCAGTTCTTC
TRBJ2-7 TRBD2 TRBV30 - CAGSGPAYEQYF TGTGCCGGTAGCGGGCCTGCCTACGAGCAGTACTTC
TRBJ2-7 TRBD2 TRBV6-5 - CATRDYGYHEQYF TGTGCCACCCGGGACTACGGATACCACGAGCAGTACTTC
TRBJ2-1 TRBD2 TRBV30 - CAWSGLSSGSYNEQFF TGTGCCTGGAGTGGACTATCTAGCGGATCCTACAATGAGCAGTTCTTC
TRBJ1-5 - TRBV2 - CASSEGRISNQPQHF TGTGCCAGCAGCGAAGGACGGATTAGCAATCAGCCCCAGCATTTT
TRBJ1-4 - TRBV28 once CASSLGRRNEKLFF TGTGCCAGCAGCCTGGGACGGAGAAATGAAAAACTGTTTTTT
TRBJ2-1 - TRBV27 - CASRRGANSYNEQFF TGTGCCAGCCGTCGGGGCGCGAACTCCTACAATGAGCAGTTCTTC
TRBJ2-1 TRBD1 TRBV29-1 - CSVERDRANNEQFF TGCAGCGTTGAGAGGGACAGGGCCAACAATGAGCAGTTCTTC
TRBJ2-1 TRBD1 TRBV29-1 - CSAAGTGFYNEQFF TGCAGCGCCGCCGGGACAGGGTTCTACAATGAGCAGTTCTTC
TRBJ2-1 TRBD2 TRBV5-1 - CASSYPSASGSTPSSYNEQFF TGCGCCAGCAGCTACCCCTCGGCTAGCGGGAGCACTCCGAGCTCCTACAATGAGCAGTTCTTC
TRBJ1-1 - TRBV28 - CASSFSTTEAFF TGTGCCAGCAGTTTCTCTACAACTGAAGCTTTCTTT